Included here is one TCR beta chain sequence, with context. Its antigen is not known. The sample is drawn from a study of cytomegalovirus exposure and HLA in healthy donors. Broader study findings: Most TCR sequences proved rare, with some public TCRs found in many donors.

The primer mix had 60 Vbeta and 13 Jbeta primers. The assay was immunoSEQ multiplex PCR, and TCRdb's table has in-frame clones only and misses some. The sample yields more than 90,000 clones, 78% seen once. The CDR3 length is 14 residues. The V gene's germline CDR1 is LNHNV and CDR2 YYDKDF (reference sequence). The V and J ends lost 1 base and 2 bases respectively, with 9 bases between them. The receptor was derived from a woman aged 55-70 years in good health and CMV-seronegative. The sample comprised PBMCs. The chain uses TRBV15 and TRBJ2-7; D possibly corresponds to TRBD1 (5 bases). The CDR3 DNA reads TGTGCCACCAGCAGAGCGGCAGGGCCCTACGAGCAGTACTTC. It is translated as CATSRAAGPYEQYF. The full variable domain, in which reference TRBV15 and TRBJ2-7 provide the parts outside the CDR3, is DAMVIQNPRYQVTQFGKPVTLSCSQTLNHNVMYWYQQKSSQAPKLLFHYYDKDFNNEADTPDNFQSRRPNTSFCFLDIRSPGLGDTAMYLCATSRAAGPYEQYFGPGTRLTVT.